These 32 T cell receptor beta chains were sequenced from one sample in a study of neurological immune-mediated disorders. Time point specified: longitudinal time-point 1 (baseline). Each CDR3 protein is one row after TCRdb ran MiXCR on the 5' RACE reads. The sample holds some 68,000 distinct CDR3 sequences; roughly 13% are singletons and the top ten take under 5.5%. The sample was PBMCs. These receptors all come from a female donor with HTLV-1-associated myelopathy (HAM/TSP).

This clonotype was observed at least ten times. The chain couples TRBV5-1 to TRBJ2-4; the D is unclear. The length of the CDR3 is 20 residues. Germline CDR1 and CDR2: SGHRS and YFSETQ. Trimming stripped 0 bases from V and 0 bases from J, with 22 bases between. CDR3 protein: CASSLAEFKGWPLAKNIQYF. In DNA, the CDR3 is TGCGCCAGCAGCTTGGCCGAATTTAAGGGATGGCCCCTAGCCAAAAACATTCAGTACTTC.

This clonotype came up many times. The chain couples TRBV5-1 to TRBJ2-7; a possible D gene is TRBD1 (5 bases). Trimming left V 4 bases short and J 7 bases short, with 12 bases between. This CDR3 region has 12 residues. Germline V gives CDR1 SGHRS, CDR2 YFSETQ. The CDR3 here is CASSPDSLEQYF. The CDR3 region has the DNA TGCGCCAGCAGCCCCGACAGTTTAGAGCAGTACTTC. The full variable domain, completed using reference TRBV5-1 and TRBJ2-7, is KAGVTQTPRYLIKTRGQQVTLSCSPISGHRSVSWYQQTPGQGLQFLFEYFSETQRNKGNFPGRFSGRQFSNSRSEMNVSTLELGDSALYLCASSPDSLEQYFGPGTRLTVT.

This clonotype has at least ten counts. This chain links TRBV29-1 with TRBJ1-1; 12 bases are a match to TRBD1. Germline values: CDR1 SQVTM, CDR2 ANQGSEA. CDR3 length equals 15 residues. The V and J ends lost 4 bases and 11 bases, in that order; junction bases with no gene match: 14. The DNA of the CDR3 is TGCAGCGTTGGAGGGACAGGGGGCTTCGAAGTCGTCGCTTTCTTT. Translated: CSVGGTGGFEVVAFF. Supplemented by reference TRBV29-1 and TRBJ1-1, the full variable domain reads SAVISQKPSRDICQRGTSLTIQCQVDSQVTMMFWYRQQPGQSLTLIATANQGSEATYESGFVIDKFPISRPNLTFSTLTVSNMSPEDSSIYLCSVGGTGGFEVVAFFGQGTRLTVV.

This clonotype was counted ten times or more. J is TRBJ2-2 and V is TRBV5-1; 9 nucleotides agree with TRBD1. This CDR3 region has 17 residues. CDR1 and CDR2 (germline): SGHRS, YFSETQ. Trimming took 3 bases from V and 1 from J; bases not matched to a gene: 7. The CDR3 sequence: CASSYSPGQGNTGELFF. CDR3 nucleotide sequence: TGCGCCAGCAGCTACTCTCCGGGACAGGGGAACACCGGGGAGCTGTTTTTT.

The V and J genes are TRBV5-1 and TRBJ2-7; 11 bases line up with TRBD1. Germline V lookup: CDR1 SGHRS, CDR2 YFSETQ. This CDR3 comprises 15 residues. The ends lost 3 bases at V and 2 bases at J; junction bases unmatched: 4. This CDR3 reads CASSWGDRGAYEQYF. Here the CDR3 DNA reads TGCGCCAGCAGCTGGGGGGACAGGGGGGCCTACGAGCAGTACTTC.

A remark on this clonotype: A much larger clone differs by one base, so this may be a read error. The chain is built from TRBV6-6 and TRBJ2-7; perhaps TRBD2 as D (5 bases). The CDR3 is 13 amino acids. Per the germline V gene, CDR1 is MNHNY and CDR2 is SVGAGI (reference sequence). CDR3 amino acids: CASSHLDSYEQNF. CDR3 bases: TGTGCCAGCAGTCACTTGGACTCCTACGAGCAGAACTTC.

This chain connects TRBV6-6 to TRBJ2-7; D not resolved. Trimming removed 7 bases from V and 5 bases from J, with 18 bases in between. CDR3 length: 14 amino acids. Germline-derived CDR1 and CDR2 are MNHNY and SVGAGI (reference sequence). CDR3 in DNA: TGTGCCAGCATATCGAGCTTGGGAAGCCACGAGCAGTACTTC. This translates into CASISSLGSHEQYF.

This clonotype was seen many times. Written as DNA, the CDR3 is TGCAGTGCCAGTTCTGGGCGGGGCACAGATACGCAGTATTTT. Encoded protein: CSASSGRGTDTQYF. The chain joins TRBV20-1 to TRBJ2-3; the D gene is possibly TRBD2 (5 bases). Trimming removed 6 bases from V and 1 base from J, with 14 bases in between. This CDR3 is 14 amino acids long. Looked up from germline, CDR1 is DFQATT and CDR2 is SNEGSKA (reference sequence).

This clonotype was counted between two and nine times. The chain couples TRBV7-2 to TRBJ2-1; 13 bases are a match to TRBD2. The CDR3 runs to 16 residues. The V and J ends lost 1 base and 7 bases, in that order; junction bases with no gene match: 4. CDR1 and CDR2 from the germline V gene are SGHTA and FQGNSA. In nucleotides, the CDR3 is TGTGCCAGCAGCTTAGGACTAGCGGGGGGTCTTAATGAGCAGTTCTTC. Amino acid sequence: CASSLGLAGGLNEQFF.

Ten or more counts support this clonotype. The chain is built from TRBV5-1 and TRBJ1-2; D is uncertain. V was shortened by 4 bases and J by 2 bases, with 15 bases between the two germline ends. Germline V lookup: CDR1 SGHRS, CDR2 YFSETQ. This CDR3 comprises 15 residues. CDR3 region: CASSPTTPANYGYTF. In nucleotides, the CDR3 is TGCGCCAGCAGCCCTACCACCCCGGCCAACTATGGCTACACCTTC.

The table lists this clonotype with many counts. The CDR3 DNA sequence: TGTGCCAGCAGCCCCTTGGGGACAGGGGCTGGGGAGACCCAGTACTTC. This sequence encodes CASSPLGTGAGETQYF. This sequence joins TRBV7-2 and TRBJ2-5; 10 nucleotides agree with TRBD1. Germline CDR1 SGHTA, CDR2 FQGNSA. CDR3 length: 16 residues. V trimming: 5 bases; J trimming: 5 bases; junction bases outside the gene matches: 11.

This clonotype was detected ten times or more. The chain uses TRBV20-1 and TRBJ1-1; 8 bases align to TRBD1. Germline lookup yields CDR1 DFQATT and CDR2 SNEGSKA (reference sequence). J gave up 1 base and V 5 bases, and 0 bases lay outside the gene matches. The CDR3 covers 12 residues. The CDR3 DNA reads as TGCAGTGCTGGACAGGGGAACACTGAAGCTTTCTTT. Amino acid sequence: CSAGQGNTEAFF.

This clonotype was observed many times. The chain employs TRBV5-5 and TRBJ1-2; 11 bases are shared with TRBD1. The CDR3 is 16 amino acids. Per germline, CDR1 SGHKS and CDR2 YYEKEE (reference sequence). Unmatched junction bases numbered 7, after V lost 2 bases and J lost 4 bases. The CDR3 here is CASSLSGTGGLYGYTF. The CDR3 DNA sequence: TGTGCCAGCAGCTTATCCGGGACAGGGGGTCTCTATGGCTACACCTTC.

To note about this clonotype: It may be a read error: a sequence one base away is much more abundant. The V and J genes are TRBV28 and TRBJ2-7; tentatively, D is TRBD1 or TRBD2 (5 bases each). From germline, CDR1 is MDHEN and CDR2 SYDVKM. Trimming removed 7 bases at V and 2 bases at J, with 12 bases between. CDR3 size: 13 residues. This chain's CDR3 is CASTPGRAYEQYF. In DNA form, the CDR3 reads TGTGCCAGCACACCGGGACGGGCCTACGAGCAGTACTTC.

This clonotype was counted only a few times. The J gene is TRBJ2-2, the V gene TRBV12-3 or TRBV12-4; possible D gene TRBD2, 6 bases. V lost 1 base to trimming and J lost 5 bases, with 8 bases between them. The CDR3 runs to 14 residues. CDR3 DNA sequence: TGTGCCAGCAGTTTAGTGGAGGGGACCGGGGAGCTGTTTTTT. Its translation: CASSLVEGTGELFF.

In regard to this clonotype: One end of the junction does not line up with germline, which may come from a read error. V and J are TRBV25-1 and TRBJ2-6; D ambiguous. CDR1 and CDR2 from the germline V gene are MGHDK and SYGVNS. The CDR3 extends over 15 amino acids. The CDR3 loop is CASSPRVSGVNVLTF. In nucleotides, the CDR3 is TGTGCCAGCAGTCCTCGGGTCTCTGGGGTCAACGTCCTGACTTTC.

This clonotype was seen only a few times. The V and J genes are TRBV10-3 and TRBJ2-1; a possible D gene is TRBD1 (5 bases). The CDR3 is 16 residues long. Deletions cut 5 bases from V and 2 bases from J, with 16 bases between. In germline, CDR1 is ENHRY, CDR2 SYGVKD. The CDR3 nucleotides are TGTGCCATCAGTCTTCGAAGTGGGGCCCCCTACAATGAGCAGTTCTTC. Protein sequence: CAISLRSGAPYNEQFF.

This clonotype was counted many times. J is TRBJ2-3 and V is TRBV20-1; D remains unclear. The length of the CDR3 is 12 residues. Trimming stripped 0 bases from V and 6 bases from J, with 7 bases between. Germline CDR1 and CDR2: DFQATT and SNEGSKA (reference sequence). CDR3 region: CSARDRADTQYF. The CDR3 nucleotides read TGCAGTGCTAGAGATCGTGCGGATACGCAGTATTTT.

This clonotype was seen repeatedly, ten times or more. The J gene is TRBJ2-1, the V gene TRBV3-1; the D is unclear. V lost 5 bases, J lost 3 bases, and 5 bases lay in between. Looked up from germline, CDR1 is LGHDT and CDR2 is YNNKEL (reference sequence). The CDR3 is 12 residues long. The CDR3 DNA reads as TGTGCCAGCAGCGGGGACTACAATGAGCAGTTCTTC. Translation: CASSGDYNEQFF.

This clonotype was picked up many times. The CDR3 loop reads CASSDQTGLFGTTAKNIQYF. CDR3 in DNA: TGTGCCAGCAGTGACCAAACAGGGTTGTTCGGGACTACGGCCAAAAACATTCAGTACTTC. The gene calls are TRBV25-1 and TRBJ2-4; D may be TRBD2 (7 bases). Looked up from germline, CDR1 is MGHDK and CDR2 is SYGVNS. This CDR3 has 20 residues. With 3 bases removed from V and 1 base from J, the gap between germline ends came to 25 bases. The whole variable domain, remainder taken from reference TRBV25-1 and TRBJ2-4, is EADIYQTPRYLVIGTGKKITLECSQTMGHDKMYWYQQDPGMELHLIHYSYGVNSTEKGDLSSESTVSRIRTEHFPLTLESARPSHTSQYLCASSDQTGLFGTTAKNIQYFGAGTRLSVL.

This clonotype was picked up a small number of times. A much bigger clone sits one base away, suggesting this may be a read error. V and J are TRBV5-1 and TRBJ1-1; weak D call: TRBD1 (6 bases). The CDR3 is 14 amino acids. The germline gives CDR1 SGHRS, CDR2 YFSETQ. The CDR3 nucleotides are TGCGCCAACAGCTTGGAAGGGGGATACACTGAAGCTTTCTTT. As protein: CANSLEGGYTEAFF.

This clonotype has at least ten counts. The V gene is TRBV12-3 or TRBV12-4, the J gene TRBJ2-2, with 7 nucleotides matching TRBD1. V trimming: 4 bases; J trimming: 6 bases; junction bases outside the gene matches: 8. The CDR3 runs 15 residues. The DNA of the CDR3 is TGTGCCAGCAGTTCGGGACAGTTACGCGCCGGGGAGCTGTTTTTT. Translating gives CASSSGQLRAGELFF.

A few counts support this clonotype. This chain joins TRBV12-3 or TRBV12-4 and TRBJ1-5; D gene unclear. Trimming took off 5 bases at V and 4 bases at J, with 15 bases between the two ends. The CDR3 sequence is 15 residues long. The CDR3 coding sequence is TGTGCCAGCAGTCTGTGGGGTAGAGCTAATCAGCCCCAGCATTTT. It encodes CASSLWGRANQPQHF.

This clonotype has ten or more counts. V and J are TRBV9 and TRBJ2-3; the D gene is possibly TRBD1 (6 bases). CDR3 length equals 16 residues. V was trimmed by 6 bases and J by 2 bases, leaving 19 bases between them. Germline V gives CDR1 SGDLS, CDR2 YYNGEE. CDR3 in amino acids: CASTISDQGITDTQYF. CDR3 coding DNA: TGTGCCAGCACCATATCGGACCAGGGGATCACAGATACGCAGTATTTT.

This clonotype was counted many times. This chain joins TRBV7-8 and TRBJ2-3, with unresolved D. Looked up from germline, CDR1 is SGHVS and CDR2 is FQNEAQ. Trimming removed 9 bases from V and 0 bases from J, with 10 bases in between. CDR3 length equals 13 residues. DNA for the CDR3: TGTGCCAGGCCCTACCCTAGCACAGATACGCAGTATTTT. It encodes CARPYPSTDTQYF.

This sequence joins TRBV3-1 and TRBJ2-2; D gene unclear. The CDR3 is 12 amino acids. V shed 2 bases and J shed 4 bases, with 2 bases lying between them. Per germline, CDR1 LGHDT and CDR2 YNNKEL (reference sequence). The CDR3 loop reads CASSQSTGELFF. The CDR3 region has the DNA TGTGCCAGCAGCCAAAGCACCGGGGAGCTGTTTTTT.

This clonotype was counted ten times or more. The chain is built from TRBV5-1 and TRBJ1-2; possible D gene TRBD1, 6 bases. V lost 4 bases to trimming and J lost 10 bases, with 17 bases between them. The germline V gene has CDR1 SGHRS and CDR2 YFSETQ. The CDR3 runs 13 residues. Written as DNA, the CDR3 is TGCGCCAGCAGCCCTCGAGCAGGGGAGTCCTACACCTTC. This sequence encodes CASSPRAGESYTF.

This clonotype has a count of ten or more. This CDR3 reads CASSQRTGSDTQYF. In DNA, the CDR3 is TGCGCCAGCAGCCAGAGGACAGGGTCAGATACGCAGTATTTT. The chain uses TRBV4-1 and TRBJ2-3; 8 positions agree with TRBD1. There are 14 residues in the CDR3. With 3 bases clipped from V and 4 bases from J, the junction kept 3 bases outside the gene matches. Per germline, CDR1 MGHRA and CDR2 YSYEKL.

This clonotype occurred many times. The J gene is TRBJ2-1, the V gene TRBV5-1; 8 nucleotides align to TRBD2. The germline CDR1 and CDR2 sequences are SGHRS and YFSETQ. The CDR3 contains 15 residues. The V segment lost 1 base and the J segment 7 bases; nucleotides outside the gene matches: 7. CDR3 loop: CASSLLGSGDNEQFF. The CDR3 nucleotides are TGCGCCAGCAGCTTGTTGGGTAGCGGGGATAATGAGCAGTTCTTC.

Here the CDR3 DNA reads TGTGCCAGCAGCTTAGGCTTACAGGGCTACGAGCAGTACTTC. Its protein is CASSLGLQGYEQYF. The chain links TRBV7-2 to TRBJ2-7; D is perhaps TRBD1 (6 bases). Germline CDR1 reads SGHTA; CDR2 reads FQGNSA. V shed 1 base and J shed 3 bases, with 10 bases lying between them. This CDR3 is built from 14 residues.

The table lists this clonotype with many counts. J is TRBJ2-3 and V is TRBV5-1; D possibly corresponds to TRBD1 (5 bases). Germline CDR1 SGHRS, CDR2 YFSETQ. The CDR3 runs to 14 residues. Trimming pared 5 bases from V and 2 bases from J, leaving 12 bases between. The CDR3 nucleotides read TGCGCCAGCAGTCGCCAGGGTTACACAGATACGCAGTATTTT. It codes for CASSRQGYTDTQYF.

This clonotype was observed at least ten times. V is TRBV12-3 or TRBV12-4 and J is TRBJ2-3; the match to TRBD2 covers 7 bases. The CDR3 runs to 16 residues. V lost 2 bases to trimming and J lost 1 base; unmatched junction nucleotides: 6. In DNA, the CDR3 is TGTGCCAGCAGTTTACTTGGGGGGGGTGGCACAGATACGCAGTATTTT. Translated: CASSLLGGGGTDTQYF.